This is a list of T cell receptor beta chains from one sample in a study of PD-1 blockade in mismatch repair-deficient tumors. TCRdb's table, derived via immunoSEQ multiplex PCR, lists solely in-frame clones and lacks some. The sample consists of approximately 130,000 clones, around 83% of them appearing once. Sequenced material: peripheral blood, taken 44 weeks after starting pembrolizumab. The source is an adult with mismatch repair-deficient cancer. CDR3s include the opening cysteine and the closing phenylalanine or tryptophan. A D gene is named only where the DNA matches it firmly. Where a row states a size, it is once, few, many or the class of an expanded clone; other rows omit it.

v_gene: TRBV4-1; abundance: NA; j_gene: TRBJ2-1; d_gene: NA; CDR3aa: CASSQKWAAVQGFDEQFF; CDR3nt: TGCGCCAGCAGCCAAAAATGGGCAGCGGTCCAAGGGTTCGATGAGCAGTTCTTC
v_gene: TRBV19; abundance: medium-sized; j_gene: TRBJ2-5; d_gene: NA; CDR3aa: CASSIQGRQETQYF; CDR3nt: TGTGCCAGTAGTATACAGGGTAGGCAAGAGACCCAGTACTTC
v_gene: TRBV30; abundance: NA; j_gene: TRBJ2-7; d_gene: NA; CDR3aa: CAWGATRSYEQYF; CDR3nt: TGTGCCTGGGGTGCCACAAGAAGCTACGAGCAGTACTTC
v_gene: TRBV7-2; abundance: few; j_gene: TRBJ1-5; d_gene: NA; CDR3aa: CASSLSSLGRQPQHF; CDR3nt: TGTGCCAGCAGCTTATCATCGTTGGGGCGTCAGCCCCAGCATTTT
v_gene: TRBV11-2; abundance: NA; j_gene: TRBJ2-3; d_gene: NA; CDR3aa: CASSFRTGTDTQYF; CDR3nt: TGTGCCAGCAGCTTCCGGACAGGCACAGATACGCAGTATTTT
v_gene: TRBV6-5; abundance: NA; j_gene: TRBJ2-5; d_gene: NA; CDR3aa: CASSYSGETQYF; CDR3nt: TGTGCCAGCAGTTACTCGGGGGAGACCCAGTACTTC
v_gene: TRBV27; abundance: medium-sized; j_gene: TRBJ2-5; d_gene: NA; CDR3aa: CASSGPGQRTQETQYF; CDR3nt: TGTGCCAGCAGTGGACCAGGACAGAGGACCCAAGAGACCCAGTACTTC
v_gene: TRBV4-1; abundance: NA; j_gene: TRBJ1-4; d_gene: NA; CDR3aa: CASSGQVREKLFF; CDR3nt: TGCGCCAGCAGCGGACAAGTTCGGGAAAAACTGTTTTTT
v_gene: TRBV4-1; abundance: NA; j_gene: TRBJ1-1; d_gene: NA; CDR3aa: CASRPNWGSTEAFF; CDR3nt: TGCGCCAGCAGGCCGAACTGGGGGTCCACTGAAGCTTTCTTT
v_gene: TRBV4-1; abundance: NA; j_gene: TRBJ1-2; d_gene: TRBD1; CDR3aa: CASSQVRQGPYGYTF; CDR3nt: TGCGCCAGCAGCCAAGTGCGACAGGGACCCTATGGCTACACCTTC
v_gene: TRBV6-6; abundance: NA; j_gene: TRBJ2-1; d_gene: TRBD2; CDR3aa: CASSLRGLAYNEQFF; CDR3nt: TGTGCCAGCAGTCTCCGAGGACTAGCGTACAATGAGCAGTTCTTC
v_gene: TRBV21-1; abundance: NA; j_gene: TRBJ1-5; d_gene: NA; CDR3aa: CASSKQGAVNQPQHF; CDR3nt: TGTGCCAGCAGCAAACAGGGGGCGGTCAATCAGCCCCAGCATTTT
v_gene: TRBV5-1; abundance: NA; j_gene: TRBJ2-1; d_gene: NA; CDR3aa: CASSLFQGGSYNEQFF; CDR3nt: TGCGCCAGCAGCTTGTTCCAGGGAGGATCCTACAATGAGCAGTTCTTC
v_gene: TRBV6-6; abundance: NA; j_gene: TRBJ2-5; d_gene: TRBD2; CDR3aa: CASSRLAEQGETQYF; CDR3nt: TGTGCCAGCAGCCGACTAGCGGAGCAGGGAGAGACCCAGTACTTC
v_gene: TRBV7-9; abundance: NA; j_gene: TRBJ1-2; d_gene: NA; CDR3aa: CASSQEGTRGYTF; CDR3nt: TGTGCCAGCAGCCAAGAAGGGACGCGAGGCTACACCTTC
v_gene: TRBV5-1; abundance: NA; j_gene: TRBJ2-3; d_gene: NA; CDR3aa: CASSLDPGTDTQYF; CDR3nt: TGCGCCAGCAGCCTAGACCCGGGCACAGATACGCAGTATTTT
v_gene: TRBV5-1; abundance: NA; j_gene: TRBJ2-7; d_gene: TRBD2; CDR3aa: CASSWGTSGSYEQYF; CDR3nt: TGCGCCAGCAGCTGGGGGACTAGCGGCTCCTACGAGCAGTACTTC
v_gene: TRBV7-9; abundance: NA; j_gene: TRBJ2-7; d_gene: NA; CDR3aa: CASSLARGYEQYF; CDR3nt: TGTGCCAGCAGCTTAGCGCGCGGCTACGAGCAGTACTTC
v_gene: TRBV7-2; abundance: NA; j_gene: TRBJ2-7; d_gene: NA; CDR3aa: CASSYDGQRIYYEQYF; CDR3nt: TGTGCCAGCTCGTACGATGGACAGCGGATTTACTACGAGCAGTACTTC
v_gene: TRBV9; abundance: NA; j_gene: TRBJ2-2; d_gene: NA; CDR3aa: CASSAGLGIGGELFF; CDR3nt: TGTGCCAGCAGCGCGGGACTGGGGATTGGCGGGGAGCTGTTTTTT
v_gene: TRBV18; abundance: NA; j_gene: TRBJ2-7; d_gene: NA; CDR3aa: CASSPPGLHEQYF; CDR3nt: TGTGCCAGCTCACCACCAGGGCTACACGAGCAGTACTTC
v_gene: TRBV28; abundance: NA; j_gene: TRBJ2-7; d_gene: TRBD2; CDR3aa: CASRGLVPDEQYF; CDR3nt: TGTGCCAGCAGAGGACTAGTACCCGACGAGCAGTACTTC
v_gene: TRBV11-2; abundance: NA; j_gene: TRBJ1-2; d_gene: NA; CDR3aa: CASSLTTDNYGYTF; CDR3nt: TGTGCCAGCAGCCTAACGACGGATAACTATGGCTACACCTTC
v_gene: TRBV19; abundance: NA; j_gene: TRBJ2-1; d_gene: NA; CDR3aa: CASSIGSYNEQFF; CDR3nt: TGTGCCAGTAGTATCGGCTCCTACAATGAGCAGTTCTTC
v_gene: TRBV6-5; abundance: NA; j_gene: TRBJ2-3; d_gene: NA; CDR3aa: CASSYSMFSTDTQYF; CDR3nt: TGTGCCAGCAGTTACTCGATGTTTAGCACAGATACGCAGTATTTT
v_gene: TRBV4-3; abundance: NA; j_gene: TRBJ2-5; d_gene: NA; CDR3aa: CASSQDWKEKTQYF; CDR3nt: TGCGCCAGCAGCCAAGATTGGAAGGAGAAGACCCAGTACTTC
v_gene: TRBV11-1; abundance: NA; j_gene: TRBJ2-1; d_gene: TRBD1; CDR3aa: CASTPEGTGKLEQFF; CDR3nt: TGTGCCAGCACCCCAGAGGGGACAGGGAAACTTGAGCAGTTCTTC
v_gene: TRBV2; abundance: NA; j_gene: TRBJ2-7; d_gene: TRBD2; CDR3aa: CASRASLLSGRAYEQYF; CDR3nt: TGTGCCAGCAGGGCGTCGTTGCTTAGCGGGAGGGCCTACGAGCAGTACTTC
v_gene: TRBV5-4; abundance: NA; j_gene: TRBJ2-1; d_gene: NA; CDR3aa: CASSLEQSSYNEQFF; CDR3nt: TGTGCCAGCAGCTTGGAACAGAGCTCCTACAATGAGCAGTTCTTC
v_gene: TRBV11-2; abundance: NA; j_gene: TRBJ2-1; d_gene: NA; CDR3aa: CASSLDSSVGFSRYNEQFF; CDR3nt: TGTGCCAGCAGCTTAGATTCTTCGGTGGGGTTTAGCCGATACAATGAGCAGTTCTTC
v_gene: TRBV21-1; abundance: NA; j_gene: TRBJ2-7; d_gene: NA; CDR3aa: CASSKFSGRTSGKPYEQYF; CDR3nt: TGTGCCAGCAGCAAATTTAGCGGTCGGACTAGCGGGAAACCCTACGAGCAGTACTTC
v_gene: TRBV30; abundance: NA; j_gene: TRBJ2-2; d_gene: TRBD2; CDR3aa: CAWSLLISGLAGDAGELFF; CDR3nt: TGTGCCTGGAGTCTCCTGATTTCCGGGCTAGCGGGAGACGCCGGGGAGCTGTTTTTT
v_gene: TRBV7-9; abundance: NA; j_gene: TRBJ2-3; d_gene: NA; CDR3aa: CASSRGLTPSTDTQYF; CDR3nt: TGTGCCAGCAGCAGAGGACTAACTCCTAGCACAGATACGCAGTATTTT
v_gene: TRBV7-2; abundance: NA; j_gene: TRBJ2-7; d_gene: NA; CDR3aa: CASSERTGLRDEQYF; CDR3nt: TGTGCCAGCAGCGAACGGACGGGCCTTAGGGACGAGCAGTACTTC
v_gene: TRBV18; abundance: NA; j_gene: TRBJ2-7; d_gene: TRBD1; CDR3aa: CASSPPGQGIGDEQYF; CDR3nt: TGTGCCAGCTCACCCCCGGGACAGGGGATCGGAGACGAGCAGTACTTC
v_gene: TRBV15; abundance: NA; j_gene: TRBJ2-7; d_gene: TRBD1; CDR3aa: CATSRGTGGIYEQYF; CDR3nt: TGTGCCACCAGCAGAGGGACAGGGGGCATCTACGAGCAGTACTTC
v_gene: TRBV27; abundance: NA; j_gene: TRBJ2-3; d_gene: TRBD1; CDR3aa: CASSTLRRGQDTQYF; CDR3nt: TGTGCCAGCAGTACCCTCCGCAGGGGGCAAGATACGCAGTATTTT
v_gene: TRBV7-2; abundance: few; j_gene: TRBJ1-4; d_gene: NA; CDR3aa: CASSSGAGQEKLFF; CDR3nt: TGTGCCAGCAGCTCCGGGGCCGGCCAGGAAAAACTGTTTTTT